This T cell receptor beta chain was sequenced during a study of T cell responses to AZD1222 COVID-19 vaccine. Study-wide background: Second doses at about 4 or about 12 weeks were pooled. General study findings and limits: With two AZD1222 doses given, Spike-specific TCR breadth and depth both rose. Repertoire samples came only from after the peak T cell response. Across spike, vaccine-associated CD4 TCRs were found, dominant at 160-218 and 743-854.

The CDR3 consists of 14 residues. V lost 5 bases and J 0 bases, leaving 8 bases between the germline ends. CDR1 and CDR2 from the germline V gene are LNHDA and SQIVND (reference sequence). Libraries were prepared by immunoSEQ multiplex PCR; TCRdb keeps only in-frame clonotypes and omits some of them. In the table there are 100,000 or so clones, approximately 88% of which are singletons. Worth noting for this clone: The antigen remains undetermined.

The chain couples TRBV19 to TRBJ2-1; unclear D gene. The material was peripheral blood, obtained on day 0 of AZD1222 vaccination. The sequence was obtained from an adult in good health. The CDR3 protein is CASSLGASYNEQFF. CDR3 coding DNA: TGTGCCAGTAGTCTCGGCGCCTCCTACAATGAGCAGTTCTTC. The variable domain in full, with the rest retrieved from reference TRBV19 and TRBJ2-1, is DGGITQSPKYLFRKEGQNVTLSCEQNLNHDAMYWYRQDPGQGLRLIYYSQIVNDFQKGDIAEGYSVSREKKESFPLTVTSAQKNPTAFYLCASSLGASYNEQFFGPGTRLTVL.